The 4 T cell receptor beta chains in this list originate from one sample, sequenced in a study of preoperative IRX-2 immunotherapy in early breast cancer. Assay used: immunoSEQ multiplex PCR; TCRdb lists only in-frame clones, some missing. The data contain 3,500 or so clones, about two thirds of them seen just once; the ten biggest clones take up 12%. The treatment here: preoperative locoregional IRX-2 cytokine immunotherapy. The material was tumor tissue, obtained after IRX-2 immunotherapy. These receptors were obtained from a human donor with breast cancer.

In its sample, this clone ranks as large (0.1 to 1%). The chain recombines TRBV11-3 with TRBJ1-2, with 7 bases aligning to TRBD1. Trimming took 1 base from V and 4 from J; bases not matched to a gene: 9. Germline assignment: CDR1 SGHNT and CDR2 YENEEA. The CDR3 covers 16 residues. This CDR3 is CASSLGGTDPSYGYTF. DNA for the CDR3: TGTGCCAGCAGCTTAGGGGGGACAGATCCCTCCTATGGCTACACCTTC.

This clone showed up just a few times. The chain links TRBV6-8 to TRBJ1-1; no definite D call. CDR3 size: 13 residues. The germline V gene has CDR1 MNHGY and CDR2 SAAAGT. V was trimmed by 11 bases and J by 0 bases, leaving 13 bases between them. The CDR3 reads CAGGLDLNTEAFF. CDR3 bases: TGTGCCGGCGGGTTGGACCTGAACACTGAAGCTTTCTTT.

In this sample, this clone is medium-sized. The chain recombines TRBV6-8 with TRBJ2-7; 10 bases map to TRBD1. The germline V gene encodes CDR1 MNHGY and CDR2 SAAAGT. The trim removed 3 bases at V and 5 bases at J, leaving 4 bases unmatched. This CDR3 has 14 residues. The chain's CDR3 is CASSYPGQGNEQYF. For the CDR3, the DNA is TGTGCCAGCAGTTATCCGGGACAGGGGAACGAGCAGTACTTC.

The rearrangement uses TRBV23-1 and TRBJ2-7, with 14 bases lining up with TRBD2. TRBV23-1 is sorted into the ORF group, with uncertain function. The CDR3 consists of 17 residues. The J segment lost 3 bases and the V segment lost 8 bases, leaving 12 bases of the junction unmatched. CDR3 sequence: CASVRTSGRSTNYEQYF. CDR3 coding DNA: TGCGCCAGCGTAAGGACTAGCGGGAGGTCAACCAACTACGAGCAGTACTTC.